This T cell receptor (beta chain) derives from a study of neurological immune-mediated disorders. TCRdb re-analysed the 5' RACE reads in MiXCR, keeping a single row per CDR3 protein. The repertoire has 85,000 to 100,000 distinct CDR3 sequences, around 3.3% of them found once; the top ten carry around 6%. Germline V CDR1 and CDR2: DFQATT, SNEGSKA (reference sequence). With 5 bases clipped from V and 3 bases from J, the junction kept 1 base outside the gene matches. The CDR3 length is 13 residues. The unsorted libraries were prepared from 2 million PBMCs (stored at -80 C). The receptor comes from a woman aged 18-29 years with multiple sclerosis. Sample: PBMCs. The chain uses TRBV20-1 and TRBJ2-3; 11 bases align to TRBD2. The CDR3 here is CSARLAGTDTQYF. DNA of the CDR3: TGCAGTGCTCGACTAGCGGGAACAGATACGCAGTATTTT.